The clone carrying this TCR beta chain showed up just a few times. What it binds is not known. The V and J ends lost 8 bases and 9 bases, in that order; junction bases with no gene match: 8. The germline V gene has CDR1 MDHEN and CDR2 SYDVKM. The CDR3 covers 14 residues. This entry comes from a study of beta chain features in type 1 diabetes. Study-wide background: Examination spanned about 99 million sorted cells from all samples. General study findings and limits: More deletions and fewer insertions at VDJ junctions were found in patients with type 1 diabetes. The study found that naive, central memory and Treg TCRB repertoires appeared more similar in patients than in healthy donors. The study found moderately but significantly shorter TCRB CDR3s in all four CD4+ subsets of Type 1 diabetes patients.

Purity exceeded 95% in all sorted populations. Every bit of the isolated RNA underwent reverse transcription, so sequencing read expressed TCRB transcripts. Method: immunoSEQ multiplex PCR; TCRdb's copy keeps in-frame clones and lacks some. The table shows roughly 100,000 clones, with 25% to 30% occurring only once. Sequencing was carried out using central memory CD4+ T cells from blood. The V call is TRBV28, the J call TRBJ2-1; TRBD1 agrees at 12 bases. The clonotype originates from a young woman with type 1 diabetes. As DNA, the CDR3 is TGTGCCAGCGAGGGACAGGGGGCAAGGGGTGAGCAGTTCTTC. This translates into CASEGQGARGEQFF.